Each of the 9 T cell receptor beta chains below was sequenced from the same sample in a study of human T cells and chemical hapten exposure. Time point described: patch test 3, about 24 weeks after DPC sensitization. As for treatment: therapeutic diphenylcyclopropenone sensitization with weekly scalp DPC. TCRdb analysed the RACE reads with MiXCR anew, one entry per CDR3 protein. The sample yields under 55,000 distinct CDR3 sequences, over 9.5% seen once. This material consisted of whole blood, taken in connection with sensitization to the hapten diphenylcyclopropenone (DPC). Receptors originate from a woman aged 35 to 49 with alopecia areata. Some clones in this sample may be carry-over from other donors' samples.

The sample holds a few counts of this clonotype. The CDR3: CAISGPGIDSPLHF. CDR3 coding DNA: TGTGCCATCAGTGGACCAGGGATTGATTCACCCCTCCACTTT. This rearrangement joins TRBV10-3 to TRBJ1-6; D is perhaps TRBD1 (5 bases). The CDR3 covers 14 residues. V was pared by 4 bases and J by 8 bases, with 12 bases between. Germline CDR1 reads ENHRY; CDR2 reads SYGVKD.

V is TRBV2 and J is TRBJ2-7; weak D call: TRBD2 (5 bases). The V gene's germline CDR1 is SNHLY and CDR2 FYNNEI. The CDR3 covers 12 residues. V was clipped by 5 bases and J by 4 bases, with 9 bases between them. The CDR3 DNA reads TGTGCCAGCAGTCGGGGATCGTACGAGCAGTACTTC. Translated: CASSRGSYEQYF.

This clonotype was picked up a small number of times. This chain uses TRBV12-3 or TRBV12-4 with TRBJ2-1; D not certain. This CDR3 is built from 12 residues. The V and J ends lost 4 bases and 7 bases respectively, with 8 bases between them. The CDR3 here is CASSWVTNEQFF. CDR3 nucleotides: TGTGCCAGCAGTTGGGTGACGAATGAGCAGTTCTTC.

This clonotype has a handful of counts. The CDR3 DNA reads as TGCGCCAGCAGCTTGGCTCTGGGGATGAACACTGAAGCTTTCTTT. It yields the protein CASSLALGMNTEAFF. This sequence joins TRBV5-1 and TRBJ1-1; D ambiguous. This CDR3 has 15 amino acids. Trimming removed 0 bases from V and 0 bases from J, with 9 bases in between. The germline V gene encodes CDR1 SGHRS and CDR2 YFSETQ.

This clonotype showed up just a few times. This chain uses TRBV7-6 with TRBJ1-1; D possibly corresponds to TRBD1 (5 bases). Germline V gene sequence: CDR1 SGHVS, CDR2 FNYEAQ. The germline V and J ends were trimmed by 1 base and 1 base, with 10 bases remaining between them. CDR3 length equals 15 residues. CDR3 DNA sequence: TGTGCCAGCAGCTTAGACAGGTCCTCGAACACTGAAGCTTTCTTT. Translating gives CASSLDRSSNTEAFF.

This clonotype came up many times. An end of the junction does not agree with germline; a read error may underlie this. The chain recombines TRBV14 with TRBJ2-3; D unclear. CDR1 SGHDN and CDR2 FVKESK come from the germline V gene. The CDR3 consists of 12 residues. CDR3 coding DNA: TGTGCCAGCAGACACAGCACCGATACGCAGTATTTT. Encoded protein: CASRHSTDTQYF.

This clonotype has just a few counts. This chain uses TRBV29-1 with TRBJ2-7, with 11 nucleotides matching TRBD2. J lost 0 bases, V lost 5 bases, and 6 bases had no gene match. In germline, CDR1 is SQVTM, CDR2 ANQGSEA. The CDR3 extends over 15 amino acids. The DNA of the CDR3 is TGCAGCGTTATAACTAGCGGGGGTAGCTCCTACGAGCAGTACTTC. Its protein product is CSVITSGGSSYEQYF.

This clonotype showed up many times. V usage is TRBV5-1 and J usage is TRBJ2-7, with TRBD1 as a possible D gene (6 bases). The V and J ends lost 0 bases and 1 base respectively, with 11 bases between them. Germline CDR1 reads SGHRS; CDR2 reads YFSETQ. The CDR3 contains 15 residues. As DNA, the CDR3 is TGCGCCAGCAGCTTGGGGACAGCCTCGTCCTACGAGCAGTACTTC. Translating gives CASSLGTASSYEQYF.

This clonotype was detected only a few times. This chain joins TRBV20-1 and TRBJ2-1, with D possibly called TRBD1 or TRBD2 (5 bases each). Trimming removed 0 bases at V and 8 bases at J, with 17 bases between. Per the germline V gene, CDR1 is DFQATT and CDR2 is SNEGSKA (reference sequence). This CDR3 region has 15 residues. This CDR3 is CSARDPGTTEHEQFF. Written as DNA, the CDR3 is TGCAGTGCTAGAGATCCCGGGACGACGGAACATGAGCAGTTCTTC.